The rows below give T cell receptor beta chains drawn from one sample of a study of CD8 T cells in Susac syndrome. Each CDR3 protein gets one entry after TCRdb re-called the immunoSEQ multiplex PCR reads with MiXCR. The sample consists of approximately 150,000 distinct CDR3 sequences, roughly 95% of them appearing once. The specimen was CD4+ T cells from PBMCs. The receptors were gathered from a human donor with multiple sclerosis. CDR3s include the opening cysteine and the closing phenylalanine or tryptophan. A D gene is named only where the DNA matches it firmly. Clone size is given for some rows only: seen once, a few or many times, or a class if the clone is expanded.

D: -; J: TRBJ1-5; V: TRBV6-2/TRBV6-3; size: -; CDR3: CASSYMDNQPQHF; DNA: TGTGCCAGCAGTTACATGGACAATCAGCCCCAGCATTTT
D: -; J: TRBJ1-1; V: TRBV6-5; size: -; CDR3: CASSYPGGKAFF; DNA: TGTGCCAGCAGTTACCCGGGGGGGAAGGCTTTCTTT
D: -; J: TRBJ2-1; V: TRBV28; size: -; CDR3: CASSSRGNEQFF; DNA: TGTGCCAGCAGTTCCAGGGGAAATGAGCAGTTCTTC
D: TRBD2; J: TRBJ2-7; V: TRBV5-1; size: -; CDR3: CASSRADGGTYEQYF; DNA: TGCGCCAGCAGCCGGGCGGACGGGGGGACCTACGAGCAGTACTTC
D: -; J: TRBJ2-2; V: TRBV4-1; size: -; CDR3: CASSLRPGELFF; DNA: TGCGCCAGCAGCCTAAGACCCGGGGAGCTGTTTTTT
D: -; J: TRBJ1-2; V: TRBV5-1; size: -; CDR3: CASSRRTSPADYGYTF; DNA: TGCGCCAGCAGCCGACGTACATCCCCTGCGGACTATGGCTACACCTTC
D: -; J: TRBJ2-2; V: TRBV7-9; size: -; CDR3: CASSHRGGPGELFF; DNA: TGTGCCAGCAGCCATCGAGGGGGACCCGGGGAGCTGTTTTTT
D: TRBD2; J: TRBJ2-7; V: TRBV20-1; size: -; CDR3: CSASGTSGASSYEQYF; DNA: TGCAGTGCTTCCGGGACTAGCGGGGCGAGCTCCTACGAGCAGTACTTC
D: -; J: TRBJ2-1; V: TRBV5-6; size: once; CDR3: CASSGGLLGEQFF; DNA: TGTGCCAGCAGCGGGGGACTCCTGGGCGAGCAGTTCTTC
D: TRBD1; J: TRBJ1-1; V: TRBV30; size: -; CDR3: CAWATGRTAEAFF; DNA: TGTGCCTGGGCGACAGGGAGAACGGCTGAAGCTTTCTTT
D: TRBD1; J: TRBJ1-3; V: TRBV7-8; size: -; CDR3: CASSGGQGWDTIYF; DNA: TGTGCCAGCAGCGGTGGACAGGGCTGGGACACCATATATTTT
D: -; J: TRBJ2-1; V: TRBV5-1; size: -; CDR3: CASSLFPAKSSYNEQFF; DNA: TGCGCCAGCAGCTTATTTCCAGCAAAGAGCTCCTACAATGAGCAGTTCTTC
D: -; J: TRBJ1-4; V: TRBV18; size: once; CDR3: CASSPDSHSPEKLFF; DNA: TGTGCCAGCTCACCAGACAGCCACAGTCCCGAAAAACTGTTTTTT
D: TRBD2; J: TRBJ2-1; V: TRBV30; size: -; CDR3: CAWRWAGGHNEQFF; DNA: TGTGCCTGGAGGTGGGCGGGAGGCCACAATGAGCAGTTCTTC
D: -; J: TRBJ2-2; V: TRBV27; size: -; CDR3: CASKYVPGVNTGELFF; DNA: TGTGCCTCCAAATACGTTCCGGGGGTGAACACCGGGGAGCTGTTTTTT
D: -; J: TRBJ2-4; V: TRBV9; size: once; CDR3: CASSHGTLAKNIQYF; DNA: TGTGCCAGCAGCCACGGGACCTTAGCCAAAAACATTCAGTACTTC